This T cell receptor beta chain is drawn from a study of T cells in Graves' hyperthyroidism and ophthalmopathy. Study-level findings and limits: Researchers report that a 13 V-J model separated ophthalmopathy from stable hyperthyroidism. Most thyroid-expanded clonotypes above 0.001 were also found in blood.

From RNA transcripts, TCR beta CDR3 regions were amplified. With the HTBI primer set, the TCR CDR3 went through a first round of RT-PCR. TCRdb ran MiXCR on the multiplex PCR reads and lists one entry per CDR3 protein. In the table there are under 400,000 distinct CDR3 sequences, 20% to 30% of which are singletons. This clonotype was detected a few times. Its antigen is undetermined. The length of the CDR3 is 18 residues. Trimming at V came to 9 bases and at J to 5 bases, leaving 15 bases not matched to a gene. Per germline, CDR1 MNHEY and CDR2 SVGEGT. Hyperthyroidism of Graves' type that showed no ophthalmopathy progression within 18 months was stable. Patients with uncontrolled infections, other autoimmune diseases, pregnancy or lactation were excluded.

Sequencing input: blood. The sequence derives from a man over 45 with Graves' hyperthyroidism. The rearrangement links TRBV6-2 or TRBV6-3 to TRBJ2-2; 13 bases line up with TRBD2. CDR3 residues: CASHRKPGLAGRTGELFF. CDR3 in DNA: TGTGCCAGTCACCGTAAGCCGGGACTAGCGGGGAGGACCGGGGAGCTGTTTTTT.